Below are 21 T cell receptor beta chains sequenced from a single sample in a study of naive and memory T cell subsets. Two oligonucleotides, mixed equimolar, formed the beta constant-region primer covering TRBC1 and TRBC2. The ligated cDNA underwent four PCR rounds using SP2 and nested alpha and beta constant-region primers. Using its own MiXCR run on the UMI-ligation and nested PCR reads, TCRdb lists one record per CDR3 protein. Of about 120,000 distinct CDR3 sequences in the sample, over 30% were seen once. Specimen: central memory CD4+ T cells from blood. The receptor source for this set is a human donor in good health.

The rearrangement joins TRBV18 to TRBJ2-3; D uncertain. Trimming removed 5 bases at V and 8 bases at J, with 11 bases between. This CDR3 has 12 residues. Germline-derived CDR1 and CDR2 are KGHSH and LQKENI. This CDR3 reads CASSADDGTQYF. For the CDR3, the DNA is TGTGCCAGCTCAGCAGACGATGGTACGCAGTATTTT.

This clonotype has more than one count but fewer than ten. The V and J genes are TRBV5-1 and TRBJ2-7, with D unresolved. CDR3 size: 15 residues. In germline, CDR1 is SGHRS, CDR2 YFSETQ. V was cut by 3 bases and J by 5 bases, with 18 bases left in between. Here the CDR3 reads CASSSNPWADHEQYF. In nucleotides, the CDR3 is TGCGCCAGCAGCTCAAACCCCTGGGCAGACCACGAGCAGTACTTC.

The CDR3 loop is CASSVGTAANVLTF. CDR3 in DNA: TGCGCCAGCAGCGTGGGGACGGCGGCCAACGTCCTGACTTTC. The chain joins TRBV5-1 to TRBJ2-6; D is tentatively TRBD1 or TRBD2 (5 bases each). Germline-derived CDR1 and CDR2 are SGHRS and YFSETQ. The CDR3 consists of 14 residues. V was shortened by 4 bases and J by 6 bases, with 11 bases between the two germline ends.

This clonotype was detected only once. The DNA of the CDR3 is TGTGCCAGCAGTTACTCCCGACAGGTTGAGCAGTTCTTC. Protein product: CASSYSRQVEQFF. The V gene is TRBV6-6, the J gene TRBJ2-1; TRBD1 might be the D (6 bases). The CDR3 sequence is 13 residues long. Germline V CDR1 and CDR2: MNHNY, SVGAGI (reference sequence). V was clipped by 0 bases and J by 9 bases, with 9 bases between them.

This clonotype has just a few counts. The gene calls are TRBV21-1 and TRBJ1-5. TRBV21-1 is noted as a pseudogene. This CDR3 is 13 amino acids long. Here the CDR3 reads CASSNGPPKPQHF. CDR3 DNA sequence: TGTGCCAGCAGCAACGGGCCTCCTAAGCCCCAGCATTTT.

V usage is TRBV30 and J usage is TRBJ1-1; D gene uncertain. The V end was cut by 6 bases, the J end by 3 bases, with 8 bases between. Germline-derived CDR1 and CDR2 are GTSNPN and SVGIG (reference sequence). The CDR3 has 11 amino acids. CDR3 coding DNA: TGTGCCTGTTGGCGTTACACTGAAGCTTTCTTT. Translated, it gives CACWRYTEAFF.

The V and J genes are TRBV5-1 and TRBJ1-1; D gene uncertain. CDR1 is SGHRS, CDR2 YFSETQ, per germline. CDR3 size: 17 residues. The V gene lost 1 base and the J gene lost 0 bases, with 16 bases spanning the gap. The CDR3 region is CASSLSSQVPMNTEAFF. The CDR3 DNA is TGCGCCAGCAGCTTGTCATCCCAGGTCCCCATGAACACTGAAGCTTTCTTT.

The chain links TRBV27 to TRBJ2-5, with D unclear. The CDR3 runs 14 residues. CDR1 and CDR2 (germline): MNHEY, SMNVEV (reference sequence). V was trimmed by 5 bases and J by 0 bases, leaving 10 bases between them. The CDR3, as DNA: TGTGCCAGCAGTCTCGAAAGCGACCAAGAGACCCAGTACTTC. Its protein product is CASSLESDQETQYF.

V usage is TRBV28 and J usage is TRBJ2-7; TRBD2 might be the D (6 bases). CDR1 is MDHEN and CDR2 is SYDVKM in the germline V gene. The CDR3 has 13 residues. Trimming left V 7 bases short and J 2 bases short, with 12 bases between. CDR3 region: CASKRTTAYEQYF. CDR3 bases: TGTGCCAGCAAAAGGACTACCGCCTACGAGCAGTACTTC.

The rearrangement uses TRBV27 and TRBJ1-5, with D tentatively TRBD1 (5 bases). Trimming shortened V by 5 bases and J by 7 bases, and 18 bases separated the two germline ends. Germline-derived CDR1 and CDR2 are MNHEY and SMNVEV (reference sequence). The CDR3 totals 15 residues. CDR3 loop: CASSPTRGDRQPQHF. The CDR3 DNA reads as TGTGCCAGCAGTCCCACGCGGGGCGATCGGCAGCCCCAGCATTTT.

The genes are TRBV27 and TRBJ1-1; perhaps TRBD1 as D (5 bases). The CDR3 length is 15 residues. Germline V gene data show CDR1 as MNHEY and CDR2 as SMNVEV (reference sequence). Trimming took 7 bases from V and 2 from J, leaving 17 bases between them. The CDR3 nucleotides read TGTGCCAGCACCCCGTATAGGGGACGTAACACTGAAGCTTTCTTT. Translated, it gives CASTPYRGRNTEAFF.

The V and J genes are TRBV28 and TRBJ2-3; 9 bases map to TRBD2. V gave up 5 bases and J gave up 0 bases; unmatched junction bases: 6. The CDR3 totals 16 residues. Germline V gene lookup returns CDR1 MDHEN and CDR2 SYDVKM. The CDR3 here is CASSTPSGASTDTQYF. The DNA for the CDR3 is TGTGCCAGCAGTACCCCTAGCGGGGCTAGCACAGATACGCAGTATTTT.

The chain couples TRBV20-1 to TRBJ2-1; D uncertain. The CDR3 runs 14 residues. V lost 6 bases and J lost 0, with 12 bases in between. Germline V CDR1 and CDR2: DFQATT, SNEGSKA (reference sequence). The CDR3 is CSAEGRGSYNEQFF. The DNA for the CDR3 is TGCAGTGCGGAAGGGCGCGGCTCCTACAATGAGCAGTTCTTC.

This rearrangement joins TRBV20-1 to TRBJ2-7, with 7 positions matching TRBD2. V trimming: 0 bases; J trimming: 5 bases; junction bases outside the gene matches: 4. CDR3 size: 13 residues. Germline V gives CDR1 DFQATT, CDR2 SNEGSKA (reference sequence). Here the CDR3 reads CSAREATSDEQYF. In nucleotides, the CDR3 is TGCAGTGCTAGAGAGGCAACTAGCGACGAGCAGTACTTC.

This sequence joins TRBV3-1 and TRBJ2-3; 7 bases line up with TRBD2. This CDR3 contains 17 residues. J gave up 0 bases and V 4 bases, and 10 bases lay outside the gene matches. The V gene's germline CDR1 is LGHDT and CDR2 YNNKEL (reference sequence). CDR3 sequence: CASSLRIAGASTDTQYF. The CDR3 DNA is TGTGCCAGCAGCCTTCGGATTGCGGGAGCAAGCACAGATACGCAGTATTTT.

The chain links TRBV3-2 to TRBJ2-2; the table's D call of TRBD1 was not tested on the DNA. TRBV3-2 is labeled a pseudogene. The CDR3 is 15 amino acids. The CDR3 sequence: CASSLWDSATGELFF. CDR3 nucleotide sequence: TGTGCCAGCAGTCTGTGGGACAGTGCCACCGGGGAGCTGTTTTTT.

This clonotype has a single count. This chain's CDR3 is CASSYSGQGAGQPQHF. CDR3 DNA: TGTGCCAGCAGTTACTCGGGACAGGGGGCAGGTCAGCCCCAGCATTTT. The rearrangement links TRBV6-2 or TRBV6-3 to TRBJ1-5, with TRBD1 matching 12 bases. This CDR3 has 16 residues. Trimming cost V 0 bases and J 6 bases; bases outside gene matches: 3. Per germline, CDR1 MNHEY and CDR2 SVGEGT.

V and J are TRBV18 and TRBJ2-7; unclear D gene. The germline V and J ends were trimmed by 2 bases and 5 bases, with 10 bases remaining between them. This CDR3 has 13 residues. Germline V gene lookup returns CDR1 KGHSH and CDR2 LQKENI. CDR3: CASSPAVTHEQYF. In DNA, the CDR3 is TGTGCCAGCTCACCAGCAGTAACCCACGAGCAGTACTTC.

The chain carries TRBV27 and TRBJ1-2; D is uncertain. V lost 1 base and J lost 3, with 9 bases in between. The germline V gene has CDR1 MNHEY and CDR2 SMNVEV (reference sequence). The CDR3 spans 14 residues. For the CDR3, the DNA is TGTGCCAGCAGTTTATTGGGCACGGACTATGGCTACACCTTC. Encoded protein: CASSLLGTDYGYTF.

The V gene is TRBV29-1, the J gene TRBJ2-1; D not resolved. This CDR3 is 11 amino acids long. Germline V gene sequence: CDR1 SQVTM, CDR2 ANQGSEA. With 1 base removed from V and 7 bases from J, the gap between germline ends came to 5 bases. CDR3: CSVEVRNEQFF. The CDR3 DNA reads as TGCAGCGTTGAAGTACGGAATGAGCAGTTCTTC.

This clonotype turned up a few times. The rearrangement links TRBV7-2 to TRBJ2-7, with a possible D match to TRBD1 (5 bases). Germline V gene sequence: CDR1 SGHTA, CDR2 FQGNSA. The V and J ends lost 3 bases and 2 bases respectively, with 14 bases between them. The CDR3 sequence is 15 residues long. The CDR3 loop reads CASSFRQLQTYEQYF. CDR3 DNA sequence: TGTGCCAGCAGCTTTCGACAGCTCCAGACCTACGAGCAGTACTTC.